A selection of T cell receptor beta chains follows, all from one sample in a study of breast tumors, draining lymph nodes, adjacent tissues. TCRdb itself ran the multiplex PCR reads through MiXCR, one entry per CDR3 protein. This sample yields about 35,000 distinct CDR3 sequences, of which 35% to 40% are seen a single time; roughly 11% belongs to the top ten. The source material was breast tumor tissue. The receptors shown here come from a female donor with breast cancer. Some clones in this sample may be carry-over from other donors' samples. Each CDR3 is given with its conserved first and last residue. D genes are given only for firm matches. Clone size appears in some rows only: once, few, many, or a class for an expanded clone.

TRBD2,TRBJ2-1,TRBV7-3,many,TGTGCCAGCAGCTTACGGAGCGGGAGTACCTACAATGAGCAGTTCTTC,CASSLRSGSTYNEQFF
.,TRBJ1-3,TRBV2,many,TGTGCCAGCAGTGACCGGGGGGCGCAGGGAAACACCATATATTTT,CASSDRGAQGNTIYF
.,TRBJ2-6,TRBV12-3/TRBV12-4,medium-sized,TGTGCCAGCCAAAACTCTGGGGCCAACGTCCTGACTTTC,CASQNSGANVLTF
.,TRBJ2-1,TRBV29-1,.,TGCAGCGCCCACCTCGTGGGGGAGGCCGACAATGAGCAGTTCTTC,CSAHLVGEADNEQFF
TRBD1,TRBJ2-7,TRBV6-2/TRBV6-3,many,TGTGCCAGCAGGGACAGGGTCTACGAGCAGTACTTC,CASRDRVYEQYF
TRBD2,TRBJ2-3,TRBV6-5,.,TGTGCCAGCAGATTGAGCGGGAGTATGGTAGATACACAGTATTTT,CASRLSGSMVDTQYF
.,TRBJ1-5,TRBV6-2/TRBV6-3,few,TGTGCCAGCGGTAGAGTTAATAGCAATCAGCCCCAGCATTTT,CASGRVNSNQPQHF
TRBD1,TRBJ2-6,TRBV18,once,TGTGCCAGCTCACCACCCACAGGGGGAGGTGGGGCCAACGTCCTGACTTTC,CASSPPTGGGGANVLTF
TRBD2,TRBJ2-1,TRBV24-1,.,TGTGCCACCAGTGATTTCTCTCGAAGCGGGAGGAGTGAGCAGTTCTTC,CATSDFSRSGRSEQFF
.,TRBJ2-7,TRBV18,.,TGTGCCAGCTCACCACCAGGAGGGGGCGAGCAGTACTTC,CASSPPGGGEQYF
TRBD1,TRBJ2-7,TRBV9,.,TGTGCCAGCAGCGGCCCAGTTTCGGGACAGGGGACCTACGAGCAGTACTTC,CASSGPVSGQGTYEQYF
TRBD2,TRBJ2-7,TRBV20-1,many,TGCAGTGCCTCGAGACTAGCAGCCTCCCGCGAGCAGTACTTC,CSASRLAASREQYF
.,TRBJ1-2,TRBV7-8,.,TGTGCCAGCAGCTTAGGACGGTTTAACTATGGCTACACCTTC,CASSLGRFNYGYTF
.,TRBJ2-1,TRBV11-3,.,TGTGCCAGCAGCTCCCGGGACTTATCCATAGTGCAGTTCTTC,CASSSRDLSIVQFF
TRBD1,TRBJ1-2,TRBV19,many,TGTGCCAGTAACGGGGGGGGACAGTTGTCAAATGGCTACACCTTC,CASNGGGQLSNGYTF
TRBD2,TRBJ2-4,TRBV20-1,.,TGCAGTGTTCCTCTAGCGGGAGAGGACATTCAGTACTTC,CSVPLAGEDIQYF
.,TRBJ2-7,TRBV20-1,.,TGCAGTGCTAGAGAAGTAGAGGCCACCTACCCGGGCGAGCAGTACTTC,CSAREVEATYPGEQYF
.,TRBJ1-5,TRBV6-1,many,TGTGCCAGCAGCCCCATGGGGGGGCCCACAGGGCATTTT,CASSPMGGPTGHF
TRBD2,TRBJ2-5,TRBV11-2,many,TGTGCCAGCAGCCCGGGGATGCTAGCGGGGTGGGTCCAAGAGACCCAGTACTTC,CASSPGMLAGWVQETQYF
.,TRBJ2-1,TRBV2,many,TGTGCCAGCAGTGATCGGGGGCTAGAGCAGTTCTTC,CASSDRGLEQFF
TRBD1,TRBJ2-7,TRBV6-5,many,TGTGCCAGCAGCCCCGGATCGGACAGGGCCGAGCAGTACTTC,CASSPGSDRAEQYF
TRBD1,TRBJ2-1,TRBV10-3,.,TGTGCCATCAGTGAGTCGAGAGGGACAGGGTTTGACGAGCAGTTCTTC,CAISESRGTGFDEQFF
.,TRBJ2-1,TRBV5-6,many,TGTGCCAGCAGCTTGCTCTACAGGGACTACAATGAGCAGTTCTTC,CASSLLYRDYNEQFF
.,TRBJ1-5,TRBV7-2,many,TGTGCCAGCAGCTTAGAATTGGGGCCCCAGCATTTT,CASSLELGPQHF
TRBD2,TRBJ2-5,TRBV19,.,TGTGCCAGTAGCTATTCGACCGGGACTAGTATTGGGGAGACCCAGTACTTC,CASSYSTGTSIGETQYF
.,TRBJ2-7,TRBV7-9,many,TGTGCCAGCAGCTTAGGGCACAACTACGAGCAGTACTTC,CASSLGHNYEQYF
.,TRBJ1-3,TRBV30,few,TGTGCCTGGACAAAGGAAGGGAGGGCTGGAAACACCATATATTTT,CAWTKEGRAGNTIYF
.,TRBJ2-2,TRBV19,many,TGTGCCAGTAGTATTGAGAAAGCGAACACCGGGGAGCTGTTTTTT,CASSIEKANTGELFF
.,TRBJ2-5,TRBV7-9,many,TGTGCCAGCAGCTTAGAGACTAGCCAAGAGACCCAGTACTTC,CASSLETSQETQYF
TRBD2,TRBJ2-2,TRBV5-4,many,TGTGCCAGCAGCCCTACTAGCGGGAGGGCCGTCGGGGAGCTGTTTTTT,CASSPTSGRAVGELFF
TRBD2,TRBJ2-1,TRBV11-2,medium-sized,TGTGCCAGCAGCTTAGGACTAGCGGGAGCCTACAATGAGCAGTTCTTC,CASSLGLAGAYNEQFF
.,TRBJ2-3,TRBV2,many,TGTGCCAGCAGTGGTGCGGGAACTAGCACAGATACGCAGTATTTT,CASSGAGTSTDTQYF
TRBD1,TRBJ2-5,TRBV20-1,many,TGCAGTGCTAGAGTGGACAGGCTCGGGGAGACCCAGTACTTC,CSARVDRLGETQYF
TRBD2,TRBJ2-7,TRBV28,.,TGTGCCAGCAGCTTACCGCTAGCGGGCGCCTACGAGCAGTACTTC,CASSLPLAGAYEQYF